This T cell receptor (beta chain) originates from a study of T-cell memory formation after mild COVID-19. About the study: Clusters of TCRs were largely donor specific. Broader study findings: In second-wave clones peaking day 37, SARS-CoV-2 specificity remained unconfirmed. The CD4+ clones that contracted clustered mainly within CM and EM, and the CD8+ clones concentrated in EMRA. Some clones that responded were present in memory (sampled pre-infection), which suggests cross-reactive memory joined.

This CDR3 comprises 14 residues. Germline values: CDR1 SQVTM, CDR2 ANQGSEA. V was clipped by 7 bases and J by 8 bases, with 23 bases between them. TCRdb reprocessed the 5' RACE reads with MiXCR, giving one entry per CDR3 protein. The profile shows just over 60,000 distinct CDR3 sequences, about 9.4% of them singletons. This clonotype turned up a few times. Its antigen is not known. Sequencing input: PBMCs or a T cell subset sorted from them (not recorded which). The rearrangement uses TRBV29-1 and TRBJ1-1, with a possible D match to TRBD1 (6 bases). The receptor was isolated from a man aged 18 to 29 who had mild COVID-19 (a few samples of this study predate the infection). Cell type and time point are not known. The CDR3 nucleotides read TGCAGCGCGGGTCGGGCAGGGGAACGACAAGAAGCTTTCTTT. This encodes CSAGRAGERQEAFF.